The 16 T cell receptor beta chains below come from one sample, sequenced in a study of blood T cell repertoires in COVID-19. TCRdb keeps only in-frame clones here, not all; method: immunoSEQ multiplex PCR. The table lists about 170,000 clones, about four fifths of them singletons. The source material was peripheral blood. The receptor set was obtained from a human donor with acute or convalescent COVID-19. The donor label of this sample is uncertain.

J is TRBJ2-7 and V is TRBV28; the match to TRBD1 covers 9 bases. Germline CDR1 reads MDHEN; CDR2 reads SYDVKM. With V trimmed by 5 bases and J by 5 bases, 7 bases remained unmatched. There are 14 residues in the CDR3. The CDR3 DNA follows: TGTGCCAGCAGTGACCGGGACAGGGACCACGAGCAGTACTTC. As protein: CASSDRDRDHEQYF.

For the CDR3, the DNA is TGTGCCAGCAGCTACACCGGGACAGGGGTCTACGAGCAGTACTTC. Its translation is CASSYTGTGVYEQYF. The chain is built from TRBV7-9 and TRBJ2-7; 10 bases are a match to TRBD1. The CDR3 runs 15 residues. The ends lost 4 bases at V and 3 bases at J; junction bases unmatched: 6. Germline CDR1 and CDR2: SEHNR and FQNEAQ (reference sequence).

The rearrangement uses TRBV19 and TRBJ1-1, with D maybe TRBD1 (6 bases). The V and J ends lost 6 bases and 1 base respectively, with 6 bases between them. This CDR3 contains 12 residues. Germline loops: CDR1 LNHDA, CDR2 SQIVND (reference sequence). The CDR3 DNA is TGTGCCAGTAGGACAGGGAACACTGAAGCTTTCTTT. Protein sequence: CASRTGNTEAFF.

The V call is TRBV7-9, the J call TRBJ1-3, with 7 bases fitting TRBD1. Trimming took 2 bases from V and 0 from J; bases not matched to a gene: 7. Germline V gene sequence: CDR1 SEHNR, CDR2 FQNEAQ (reference sequence). The CDR3 length is 17 residues. Here the CDR3 reads CASSLWGQLFSGNTIYF. In DNA form, the CDR3 reads TGTGCCAGCAGCTTATGGGGACAGCTTTTCTCTGGAAACACCATATATTTT. The whole variable domain, remainder taken from reference TRBV7-9 and TRBJ1-3, is DTGVSQNPRHKITKRGQNVTFRCDPISEHNRLYWYRQTLGQGPEFLTYFQNEAQLEKSRLLSDRFSAERPKGSFSTLEIQRTEQGDSAMYLCASSLWGQLFSGNTIYFGEGSWLTVV.

The gene calls are TRBV5-4 and TRBJ1-2; D is unresolved. V dropped 0 bases and J dropped 1 base, with 7 bases sitting between them. This CDR3 has 14 residues. The germline gives CDR1 SGHNT, CDR2 YYREEE (reference sequence). The CDR3 sequence: CASSLEHRNYGYTF. The CDR3 DNA reads TGTGCCAGCAGCTTGGAGCATCGTAACTATGGCTACACCTTC.

J is TRBJ1-1 and V is TRBV6-1, with 7 bases that match TRBD1. Germline values: CDR1 MNHNS, CDR2 SASEGT. The CDR3 consists of 14 residues. J lost 7 bases, V lost 0 bases, and 5 bases had no gene match. CDR3 DNA sequence: TGTGCCAGCAGTGAAGCAAGCAGGGGGGATGAAGCTTTCTTT. Its protein is CASSEASRGDEAFF.

V is TRBV2 and J is TRBJ2-3; 9 bases fit TRBD1. Trimming took 7 bases from V and 4 from J; bases not matched to a gene: 3. Germline V gene data show CDR1 as SNHLY and CDR2 as FYNNEI. The CDR3 spans 13 residues. In DNA, the CDR3 is TGTGCCAGCAACAGGGGGCATGCAGATACGCAGTATTTT. This gives the protein CASNRGHADTQYF. The whole variable domain, remainder taken from reference TRBV2 and TRBJ2-3, is EPEVTQTPSHQVTQMGQEVILRCVPISNHLYFYWYRQILGQKVEFLVSFYNNEISEKSEIFDDQFSVERPDGSNFTLKIRSTKLEDSAMYFCASNRGHADTQYFGPGTRLTVL.

J is TRBJ2-3 and V is TRBV30; the match to TRBD1 covers 12 bases. After removal of 3 bases from V and 4 bases from J, the junction contained 5 bases not matched to a gene. This CDR3 is built from 15 residues. Looked up from germline, CDR1 is GTSNPN and CDR2 is SVGIG (reference sequence). CDR3 amino acids: CAWSPGQGAADTQYF. Here the CDR3 DNA reads TGTGCCTGGAGCCCGGGACAGGGGGCAGCAGATACGCAGTATTTT.

The chain joins TRBV19 to TRBJ1-6, with D possibly matching TRBD1 (5 bases). V lost 5 bases and J 5 bases, leaving 7 bases between the germline ends. The germline gives CDR1 LNHDA, CDR2 SQIVND (reference sequence). The CDR3 length is 13 residues. The CDR3 DNA is TGTGCCAGTAGTCCAGGGAATAATTCACCCCTCCACTTT. Protein product: CASSPGNNSPLHF. The full variable domain, its missing parts supplied by reference TRBV19 and TRBJ1-6, is DGGITQSPKYLFRKEGQNVTLSCEQNLNHDAMYWYRQDPGQGLRLIYYSQIVNDFQKGDIAEGYSVSREKKESFPLTVTSAQKNPTAFYLCASSPGNNSPLHFGNGTRLTVT.

This sequence joins TRBV7-2 and TRBJ1-3, with TRBD1 matching 9 bases. This CDR3 region has 17 residues. Germline V CDR1 and CDR2: SGHTA, FQGNSA. Germline trimming cut 4 bases from V and 5 bases from J; bases unmatched to any gene: 12. The CDR3 DNA reads TGTGCCAGCAGCTCGCGCGGACAGGGGTTAGGAAGAAACACCATATATTTT. Encoded protein: CASSSRGQGLGRNTIYF.

This clone was observed a handful of times. The chain is built from TRBV30 and TRBJ1-6; 9 positions match TRBD1. This CDR3 region has 14 residues. Germline CDR1 is GTSNPN and CDR2 is SVGIG (reference sequence). V lost 2 bases and J lost 7; bases outside the gene matches: 3. The CDR3 protein is CAWSIDRGNSPLHF. In nucleotides, the CDR3 is TGTGCCTGGAGTATCGACAGGGGGAATTCACCCCTCCACTTT.

This clone was seen a single time. The V gene is TRBV6-5, the J gene TRBJ2-3, with 12 bases fitting TRBD2. V shed 2 bases, J shed 6 bases, and the junction held 6 bases outside the gene matches. The CDR3 totals 16 residues. In germline, CDR1 is MNHEY, CDR2 SVGAGI. The DNA for the CDR3 is TGTGCCAGCAGTTACCGCCTAGCGGGGGGGCCGGATACGCAGTATTTT. This translates into CASSYRLAGGPDTQYF.

CDR3 DNA sequence: TGTGCCAGCAGCTACGAGCCGGGACTAGCGGGGGGCGATACGCAGTATTTT. Its translation is CASSYEPGLAGGDTQYF. The chain links TRBV7-2 to TRBJ2-3; 15 bases agree with TRBD2. The CDR3 totals 17 residues. Per the germline V gene, CDR1 is SGHTA and CDR2 is FQGNSA. J lost 6 bases, V lost 4 bases, and 8 bases had no gene match.

The chain recombines TRBV6-5 with TRBJ1-5; tentatively, D is TRBD1 (5 bases). V was shortened by 4 bases and J by 6 bases, with 10 bases between the two germline ends. Germline V gene data show CDR1 as MNHEY and CDR2 as SVGAGI. The CDR3 loop spans 13 amino acids. The CDR3: CASSLDKGQPQHF. The CDR3 DNA reads as TGTGCCAGCAGTTTGGACAAAGGTCAGCCCCAGCATTTT.

CDR3 coding DNA: TGTGCCTGGAGTCCCTCTCAGGGGGCAAACACCATATATTTT. Protein product: CAWSPSQGANTIYF. The rearrangement links TRBV30 to TRBJ1-3, with 8 bases identical to TRBD1. Germline V lookup: CDR1 GTSNPN, CDR2 SVGIG (reference sequence). This CDR3 spans 14 amino acids. V lost 2 bases, J lost 6 bases, and 6 bases stayed unmatched.

The chain carries TRBV5-1 and TRBJ2-2; TRBD2 is a possible D gene (6 bases). Looked up from germline, CDR1 is SGHRS and CDR2 is YFSETQ. The V gene lost 4 bases and the J gene lost 0 bases, with 16 bases spanning the gap. The CDR3 sequence is 17 residues long. The CDR3 reads CASSRLGGAANTGELFF. The CDR3 region has the DNA TGCGCCAGCAGCCGACTTGGCGGGGCCGCGAACACCGGGGAGCTGTTTTTT.